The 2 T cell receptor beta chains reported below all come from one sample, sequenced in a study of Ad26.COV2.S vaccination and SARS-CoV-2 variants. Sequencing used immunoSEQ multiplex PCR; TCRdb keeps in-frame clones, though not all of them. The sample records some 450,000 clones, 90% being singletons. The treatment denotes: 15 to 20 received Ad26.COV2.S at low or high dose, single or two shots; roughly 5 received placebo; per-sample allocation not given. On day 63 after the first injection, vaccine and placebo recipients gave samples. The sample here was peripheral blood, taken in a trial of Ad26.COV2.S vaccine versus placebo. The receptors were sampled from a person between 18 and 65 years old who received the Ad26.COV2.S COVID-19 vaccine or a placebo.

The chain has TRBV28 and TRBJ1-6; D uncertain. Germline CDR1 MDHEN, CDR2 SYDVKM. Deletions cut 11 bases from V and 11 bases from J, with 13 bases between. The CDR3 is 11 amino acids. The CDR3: CAAGGLAPLHF. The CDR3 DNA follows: TGTGCCGCTGGCGGCCTGGCACCCCTCCACTTT. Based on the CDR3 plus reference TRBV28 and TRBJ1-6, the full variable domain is DVKVTQSSRYLVKRTGEKVFLECVQDMDHENMFWYRQDPGLGLRLIYFSYDVKMKEKGDIPEGYSVSREKKERFSLILESASTNQTSMYLCAAGGLAPLHFGNGTRLTVT.

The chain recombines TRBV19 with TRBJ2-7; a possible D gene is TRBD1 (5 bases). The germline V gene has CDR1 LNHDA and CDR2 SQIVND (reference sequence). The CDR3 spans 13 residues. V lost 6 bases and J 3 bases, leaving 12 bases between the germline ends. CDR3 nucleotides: TGTGCCAGTAGCAAAACAGGTGTCTACGAGCAGTACTTC. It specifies CASSKTGVYEQYF.